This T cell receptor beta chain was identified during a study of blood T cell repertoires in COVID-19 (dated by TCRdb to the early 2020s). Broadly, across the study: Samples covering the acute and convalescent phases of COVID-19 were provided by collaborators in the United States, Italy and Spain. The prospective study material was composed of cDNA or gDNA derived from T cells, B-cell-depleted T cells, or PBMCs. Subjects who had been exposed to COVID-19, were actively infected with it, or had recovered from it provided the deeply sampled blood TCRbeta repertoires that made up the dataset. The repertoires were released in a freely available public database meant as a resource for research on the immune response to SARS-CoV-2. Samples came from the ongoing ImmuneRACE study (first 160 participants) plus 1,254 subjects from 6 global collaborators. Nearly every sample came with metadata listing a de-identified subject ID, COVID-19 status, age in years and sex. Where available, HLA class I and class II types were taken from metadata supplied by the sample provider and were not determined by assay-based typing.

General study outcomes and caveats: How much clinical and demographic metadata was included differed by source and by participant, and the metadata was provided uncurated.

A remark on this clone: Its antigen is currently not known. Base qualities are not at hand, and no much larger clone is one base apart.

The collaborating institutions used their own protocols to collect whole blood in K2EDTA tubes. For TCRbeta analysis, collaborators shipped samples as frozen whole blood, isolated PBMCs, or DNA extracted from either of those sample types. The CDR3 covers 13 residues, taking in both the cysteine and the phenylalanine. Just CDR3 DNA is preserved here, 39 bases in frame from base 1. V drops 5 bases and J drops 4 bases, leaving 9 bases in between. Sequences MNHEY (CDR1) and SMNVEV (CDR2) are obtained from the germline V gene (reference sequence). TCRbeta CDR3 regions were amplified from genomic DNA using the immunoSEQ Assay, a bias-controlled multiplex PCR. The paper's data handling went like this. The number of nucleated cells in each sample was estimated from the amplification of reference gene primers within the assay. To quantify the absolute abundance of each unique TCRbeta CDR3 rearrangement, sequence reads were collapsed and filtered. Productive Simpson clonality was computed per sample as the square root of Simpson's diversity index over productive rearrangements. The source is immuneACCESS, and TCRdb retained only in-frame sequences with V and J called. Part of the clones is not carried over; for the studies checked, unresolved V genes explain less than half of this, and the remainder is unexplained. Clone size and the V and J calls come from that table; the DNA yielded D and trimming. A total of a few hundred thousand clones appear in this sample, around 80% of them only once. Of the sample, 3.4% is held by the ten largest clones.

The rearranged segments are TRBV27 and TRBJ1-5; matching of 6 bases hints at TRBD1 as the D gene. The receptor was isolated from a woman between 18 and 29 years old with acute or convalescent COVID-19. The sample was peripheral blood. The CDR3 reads CASSEGVNQPQHF. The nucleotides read TGTGCCAGCAGTGAGGGGGTAAATCAGCCCCAGCATTTT.